The present TCR beta chain was sequenced within a study of cytomegalovirus exposure and HLA in healthy donors. Study observations and caveats: Relative to the approximately 660-donor mean, N-insertions were reportedly fewer in an Asian-associated ancestry cluster in a later analysis. TRBV6-2, TRBV6-3 and some other V segments were unresolvable in 87-base-pair reads.

This PCR relied on a set of 60 Vbeta primers and 13 Jbeta primers. The protocol was immunoSEQ multiplex PCR, while the TCRdb copy is restricted to in-frame clones and leaves out a portion. The sample lists 150,000 or so clones, approximately 83% occurring once. Worth noting for this clone: What it recognizes is unknown.

This CDR3 region has 12 residues. Germline V gene sequence: CDR1 SGHDT, CDR2 YYEEEE. Trimming removed 0 bases from V and 5 bases from J, with 5 bases in between. The sample was PBMCs. The chain has TRBV5-6 and TRBJ1-2; D perhaps matches TRBD1 (5 bases). This sequence was found in a male donor in good health and CMV-seronegative. The CDR3 here is CASSLEGYGYTF. For the CDR3, the DNA is TGTGCCAGCAGCTTGGAGGGGTATGGCTACACCTTC. Variable domain in full (rest from reference TRBV5-6 and TRBJ1-2): DAGVTQSPTHLIKTRGQQVTLRCSPKSGHDTVSWYQQALGQGPQFIFQYYEEEERQRGNFPDRFSGHQFPNYSSELNVNALLLGDSALYLCASSLEGYGYTFGSGTRLTVV.